These 5 T cell receptor beta chains came from one sample sequenced in a study of Tregs in tolerant kidney transplant recipients. The assay was immunoSEQ multiplex PCR, and TCRdb's table has in-frame clones only and misses some. The repertoire holds about 120,000 clones, with roughly nine tenths as singletons. Material: CD4+ T cells from blood. The receptor source for this set is a human donor in good health.

The genes are TRBV18 and TRBJ2-3; 7 positions agree with TRBD2. The CDR3 has 16 residues. The ends lost 6 bases at V and 1 base at J; junction bases unmatched: 10. Per the germline V gene, CDR1 is KGHSH and CDR2 is LQKENI. CDR3 in DNA: TGTGCCAGCTCGTTGACCGGGACTAAAGGCACAGATACGCAGTATTTT. As protein: CASSLTGTKGTDTQYF.

V and J are TRBV9 and TRBJ2-3; TRBD1 matches at 8 bases. Losses at the gene ends were 4 bases for V and 0 bases for J; bases not matched to a gene: 7. Per the germline V gene, CDR1 is SGDLS and CDR2 is YYNGEE. This CDR3 has 16 amino acids. In DNA form, the CDR3 reads TGTGCCAGCAGCAGCCGGACAGGGACCAGCACAGATACGCAGTATTTT. Encoded protein: CASSSRTGTSTDTQYF.

The chain is built from TRBV7-3 and TRBJ2-5, with 10 nucleotides matching TRBD1. This CDR3 contains 16 residues. The germline gives CDR1 SGHTA, CDR2 FQGTGA. V was clipped by 5 bases and J by 2 bases; unmatched bases: 8. This CDR3 reads CASSPTGGAGQETQYF. DNA of the CDR3: TGTGCCAGCAGCCCGACAGGGGGCGCAGGTCAAGAGACCCAGTACTTC.

This CDR3 reads CASSLEANTEAFF. Written as DNA, the CDR3 is TGTGCCAGCAGCTTGGAGGCGAACACTGAAGCTTTCTTT. V usage is TRBV5-8 and J usage is TRBJ1-1; D not certain. Looked up from germline, CDR1 is SGHTS and CDR2 is YDEGEE. This CDR3 has 13 amino acids. V was cut by 0 bases and J by 1 base, with 4 bases left in between.

This clone was detected only once. This chain links TRBV19 with TRBJ2-5; 9 positions agree with TRBD1. The V and J ends lost 1 base and 5 bases, in that order; junction bases with no gene match: 14. This CDR3 is built from 18 residues. CDR1 and CDR2 from the germline V gene are LNHDA and SQIVND (reference sequence). CDR3 bases: TGTGCCAGTAGTATAGTAACAGGGGGCTTGGGGATTATGGAGACCCAGTACTTC. Translated: CASSIVTGGLGIMETQYF.